The 6 T cell receptor beta chains presented below share a single source sample, sequenced in a study of immune evolution from preneoplasia to lung adenocarcinoma. Sequencing was performed with immunoSEQ multiplex PCR; in TCRdb, only in-frame clones are kept and a portion is missing. Here the sample spans about 6,500 clones, roughly 82% being singletons. The specimen sequenced was FFPE lung adenocarcinoma in situ tissue. The receptors derive from an older donor with lung adenocarcinoma.

The V and J genes are TRBV9 and TRBJ2-3; 9 nucleotides match TRBD2. Trimming at V came to 0 bases and at J to 0 bases, leaving 2 bases not matched to a gene. The CDR3 runs to 16 residues. Germline lookup yields CDR1 SGDLS and CDR2 YYNGEE. CDR3 in DNA: TGTGCCAGCAGCGTAGGGACTAGCGTCAGCACAGATACGCAGTATTTT. Translating it yields CASSVGTSVSTDTQYF.

The chain combines TRBV6-6 with TRBJ2-1; TRBD2 aligns across 11 bases. Unmatched junction bases numbered 6, after V lost 7 bases and J lost 4 bases. CDR1 is MNHNY, CDR2 SVGAGI, per germline (reference sequence). This CDR3 has 15 amino acids. The CDR3 nucleotides read TGTGCCAGCATTCCCACTAGCGGGAGTTACAATGAGCAGTTCTTC. Residues: CASIPTSGSYNEQFF.

This chain links TRBV11-2 with TRBJ1-1, with D perhaps TRBD1 (5 bases). Germline CDR1 reads SGHAT; CDR2 reads FQNNGV. CDR3 size: 12 residues. V was clipped by 5 bases and J by 6 bases, with 10 bases between them. CDR3 DNA sequence: TGTGCCAGCAGCGGGGGGTCCCCTGAAGCTTTCTTT. Amino acids: CASSGGSPEAFF.

This clone showed up just a few times. The chain is built from TRBV6-5 and TRBJ1-3; D remains ambiguous. Germline CDR1 is MNHEY and CDR2 is SVGAGI. V was clipped by 4 bases and J by 0 bases, with 10 bases between them. There are 15 residues in the CDR3. This CDR3 is CASSSPTVSGNTIYF. CDR3 DNA sequence: TGTGCCAGCAGTTCGCCGACGGTCTCTGGAAACACCATATATTTT.

The V gene is TRBV11-2, the J gene TRBJ2-5, with 9 bases fitting TRBD2. The germline gives CDR1 SGHAT, CDR2 FQNNGV. This CDR3 has 15 amino acids. V was clipped by 5 bases and J by 4 bases; unmatched bases: 8. The chain's CDR3 is CASSHLAGGVETQYF. The CDR3 DNA reads as TGTGCCAGCAGCCACTTGGCGGGAGGGGTAGAGACCCAGTACTTC. Drawing the rest from reference TRBV11-2 and TRBJ2-5, the complete variable domain is EAGVAQSPRYKIIEKRQSVAFWCNPISGHATLYWYQQILGQGPKLLIQFQNNGVVDDSQLPKDRFSAERLKGVDSTLKIQPAKLEDSAVYLCASSHLAGGVETQYFGPGTRLLVL.

The chain has TRBV11-2 and TRBJ2-7; the D gene could be TRBD1 or TRBD2 (5 bases each). The CDR3 has 13 amino acids. The germline gives CDR1 SGHAT, CDR2 FQNNGV. The V gene lost 1 base and the J gene lost 2 bases, with 6 bases spanning the gap. CDR3 in DNA: TGTGCCAGCAGCTTAGTGGGGGCCTACGAGCAGTACTTC. It yields the protein CASSLVGAYEQYF. Using reference TRBV11-2 and TRBJ2-7 for the parts outside the CDR3, the full variable domain is EAGVAQSPRYKIIEKRQSVAFWCNPISGHATLYWYQQILGQGPKLLIQFQNNGVVDDSQLPKDRFSAERLKGVDSTLKIQPAKLEDSAVYLCASSLVGAYEQYFGPGTRLTVT.